This T cell receptor (beta chain) was identified in a study of control samples from healthy donors and cancer patients. J was trimmed by 0 bases and V by 3 bases; bases with no gene match: 3. The CDR3 runs 17 residues. In germline, CDR1 is SEHNR, CDR2 FQNEAQ (reference sequence). TCRdb keeps only in-frame clones here, not all; method: immunoSEQ multiplex PCR. The repertoire consists of around 140,000 clones, with roughly 92% occurring once and the leading ten covering approximately 6%. The sample was blood. The chain couples TRBV7-9 to TRBJ2-6; 9 nucleotides match TRBD2. This receptor was identified in a man between 18 and 29 years old in good health. DNA for the CDR3: TGTGCCAGCAGCTTCGGACTAGCGAGCTCTGGGGCCAACGTCCTGACTTTC. Translated: CASSFGLASSGANVLTF.